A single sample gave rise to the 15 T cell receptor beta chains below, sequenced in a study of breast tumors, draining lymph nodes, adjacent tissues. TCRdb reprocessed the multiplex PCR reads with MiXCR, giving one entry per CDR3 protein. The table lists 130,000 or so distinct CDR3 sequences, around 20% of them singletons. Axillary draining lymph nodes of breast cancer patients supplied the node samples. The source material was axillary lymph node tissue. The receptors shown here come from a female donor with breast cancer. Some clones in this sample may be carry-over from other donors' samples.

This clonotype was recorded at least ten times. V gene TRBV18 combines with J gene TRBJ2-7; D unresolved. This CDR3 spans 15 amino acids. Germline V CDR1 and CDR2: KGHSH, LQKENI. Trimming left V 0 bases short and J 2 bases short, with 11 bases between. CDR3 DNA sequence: TGTGCCAGCTCACCACCGCTCACCGCCGCCTACGAGCAGTACTTC. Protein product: CASSPPLTAAYEQYF.

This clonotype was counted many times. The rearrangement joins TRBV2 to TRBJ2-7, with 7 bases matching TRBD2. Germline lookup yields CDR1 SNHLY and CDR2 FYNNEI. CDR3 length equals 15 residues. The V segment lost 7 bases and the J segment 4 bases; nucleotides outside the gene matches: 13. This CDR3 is CASNLGVTSNYEQYF. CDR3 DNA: TGTGCCAGCAATCTAGGGGTGACTAGCAATTACGAGCAGTACTTC. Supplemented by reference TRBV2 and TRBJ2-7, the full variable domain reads EPEVTQTPSHQVTQMGQEVILRCVPISNHLYFYWYRQILGQKVEFLVSFYNNEISEKSEIFDDQFSVERPDGSNFTLKIRSTKLEDSAMYFCASNLGVTSNYEQYFGPGTRLTVT.

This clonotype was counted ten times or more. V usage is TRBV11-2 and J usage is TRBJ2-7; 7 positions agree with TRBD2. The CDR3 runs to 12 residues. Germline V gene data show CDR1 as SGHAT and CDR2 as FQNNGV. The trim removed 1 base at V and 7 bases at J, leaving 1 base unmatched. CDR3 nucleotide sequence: TGTGCCAGCAGCTTAGCAGCGGGGGAGCAGTACTTC. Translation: CASSLAAGEQYF.

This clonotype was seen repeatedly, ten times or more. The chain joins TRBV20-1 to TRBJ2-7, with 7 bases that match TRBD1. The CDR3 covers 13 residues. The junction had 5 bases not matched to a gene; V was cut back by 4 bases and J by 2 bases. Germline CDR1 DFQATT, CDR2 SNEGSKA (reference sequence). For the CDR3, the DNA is TGCAGTGCTACCGAAGACAGGGCCTACGAGCAGTACTTC. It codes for CSATEDRAYEQYF.

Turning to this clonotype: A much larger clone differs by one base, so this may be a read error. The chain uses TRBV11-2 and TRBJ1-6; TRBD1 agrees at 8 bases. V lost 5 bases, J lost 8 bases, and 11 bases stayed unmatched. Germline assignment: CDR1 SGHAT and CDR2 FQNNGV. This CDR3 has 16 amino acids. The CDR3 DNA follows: TGTGCCAGCAGCCACCAACCCACAGGGGGTTATTCACCCCTCCACTTT. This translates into CASSHQPTGGYSPLHF.

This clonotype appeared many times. As DNA, the CDR3 is TGTGCCAGCAGCTCCCAAACCCGGACTAGCGGTAGCTACGAGCAGTACTTC. Translation: CASSSQTRTSGSYEQYF. The chain is built from TRBV7-6 and TRBJ2-7; the match to TRBD2 covers 10 bases. J was trimmed by 3 bases and V by 4 bases; bases with no gene match: 12. The CDR3 contains 17 residues. Germline V gene sequence: CDR1 SGHVS, CDR2 FNYEAQ.

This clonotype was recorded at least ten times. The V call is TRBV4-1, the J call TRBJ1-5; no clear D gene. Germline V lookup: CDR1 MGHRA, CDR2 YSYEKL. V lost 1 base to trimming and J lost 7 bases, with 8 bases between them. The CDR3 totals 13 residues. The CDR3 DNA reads TGCGCCAGCAGCCAAGCCCAGGAACAGCCCCAGCATTTT. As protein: CASSQAQEQPQHF.

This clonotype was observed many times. CDR3 protein: CASRGGGTYNEQFF. The CDR3 DNA sequence: TGTGCCAGCAGAGGGGGGGGCACCTACAATGAGCAGTTCTTC. This chain connects TRBV2 to TRBJ2-1, with a possible D match to TRBD2 (7 bases). Germline V gene data show CDR1 as SNHLY and CDR2 as FYNNEI. The ends were cut back, 6 bases at V and 2 bases at J, with 11 bases in the middle. The CDR3 consists of 14 residues.

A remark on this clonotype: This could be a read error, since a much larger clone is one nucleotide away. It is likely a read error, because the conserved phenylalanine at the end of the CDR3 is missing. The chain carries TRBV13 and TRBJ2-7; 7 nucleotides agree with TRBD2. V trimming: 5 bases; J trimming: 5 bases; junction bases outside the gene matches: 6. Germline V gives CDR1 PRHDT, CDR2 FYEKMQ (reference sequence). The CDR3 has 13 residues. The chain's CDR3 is CASSPGGWNEQYS. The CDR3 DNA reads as TGTGCCAGCAGCCCGGGGGGTTGGAACGAGCAGTACTCC.

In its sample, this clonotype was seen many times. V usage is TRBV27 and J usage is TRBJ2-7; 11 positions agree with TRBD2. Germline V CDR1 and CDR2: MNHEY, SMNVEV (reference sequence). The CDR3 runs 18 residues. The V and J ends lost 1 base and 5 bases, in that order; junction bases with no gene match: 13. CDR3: CASSLYPGTSGPGHEQYF. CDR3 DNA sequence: TGTGCCAGCAGTTTATACCCCGGGACTAGCGGCCCGGGCCACGAGCAGTACTTC.

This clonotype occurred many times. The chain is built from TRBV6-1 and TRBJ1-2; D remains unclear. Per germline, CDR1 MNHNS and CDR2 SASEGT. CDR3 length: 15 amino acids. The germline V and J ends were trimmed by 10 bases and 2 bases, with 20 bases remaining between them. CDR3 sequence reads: CATRPSGKENYGYTF. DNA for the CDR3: TGTGCCACCCGGCCCTCCGGGAAAGAGAACTATGGCTACACCTTC.

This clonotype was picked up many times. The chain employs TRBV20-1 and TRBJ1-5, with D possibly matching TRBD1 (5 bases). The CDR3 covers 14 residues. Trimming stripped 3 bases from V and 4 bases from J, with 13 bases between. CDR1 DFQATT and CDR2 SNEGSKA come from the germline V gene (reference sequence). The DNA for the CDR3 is TGCAGTGCTAGCGGGGACGGGGGGAATCAGCCCCAGCATTTT. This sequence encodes CSASGDGGNQPQHF.

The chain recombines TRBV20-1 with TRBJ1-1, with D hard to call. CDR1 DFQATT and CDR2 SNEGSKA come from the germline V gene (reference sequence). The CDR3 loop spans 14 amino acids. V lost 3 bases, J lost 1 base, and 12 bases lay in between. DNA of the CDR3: TGCAGTGCTAGGATGTCAGGTCAGAACACTGAAGCTTTCTTT. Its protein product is CSARMSGQNTEAFF.

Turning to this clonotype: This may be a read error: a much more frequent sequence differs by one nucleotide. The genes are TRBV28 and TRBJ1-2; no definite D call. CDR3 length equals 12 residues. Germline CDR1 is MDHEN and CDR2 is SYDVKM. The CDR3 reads CGSRTESCGYTF. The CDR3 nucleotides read TGTGGATCCCGGACGGAATCCTGTGGCTACACCTTC.

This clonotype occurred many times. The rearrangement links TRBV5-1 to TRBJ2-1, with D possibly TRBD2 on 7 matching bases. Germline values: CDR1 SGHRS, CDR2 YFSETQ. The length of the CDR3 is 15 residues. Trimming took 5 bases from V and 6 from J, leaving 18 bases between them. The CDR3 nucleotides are TGCGCCAGCAGGAAAGGACTAGAGGGGGTCAATGAGCAGTTCTTC. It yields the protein CASRKGLEGVNEQFF.